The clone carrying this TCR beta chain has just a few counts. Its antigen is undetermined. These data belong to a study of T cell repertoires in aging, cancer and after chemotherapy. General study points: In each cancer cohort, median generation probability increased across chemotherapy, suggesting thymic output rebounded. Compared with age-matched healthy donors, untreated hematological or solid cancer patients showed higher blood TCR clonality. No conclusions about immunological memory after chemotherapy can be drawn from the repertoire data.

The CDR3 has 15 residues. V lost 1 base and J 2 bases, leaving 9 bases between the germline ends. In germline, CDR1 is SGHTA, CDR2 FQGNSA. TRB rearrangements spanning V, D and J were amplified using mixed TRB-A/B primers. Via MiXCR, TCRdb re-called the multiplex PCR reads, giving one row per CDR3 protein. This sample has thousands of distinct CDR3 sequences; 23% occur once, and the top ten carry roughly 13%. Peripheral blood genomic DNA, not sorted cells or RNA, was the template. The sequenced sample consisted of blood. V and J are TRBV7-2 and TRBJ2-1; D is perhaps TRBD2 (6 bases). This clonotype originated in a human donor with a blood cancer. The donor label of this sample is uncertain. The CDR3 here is CASSLGDFTYNEQFF. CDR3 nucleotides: TGTGCCAGCAGCTTAGGGGACTTTACCTACAATGAGCAGTTCTTC.